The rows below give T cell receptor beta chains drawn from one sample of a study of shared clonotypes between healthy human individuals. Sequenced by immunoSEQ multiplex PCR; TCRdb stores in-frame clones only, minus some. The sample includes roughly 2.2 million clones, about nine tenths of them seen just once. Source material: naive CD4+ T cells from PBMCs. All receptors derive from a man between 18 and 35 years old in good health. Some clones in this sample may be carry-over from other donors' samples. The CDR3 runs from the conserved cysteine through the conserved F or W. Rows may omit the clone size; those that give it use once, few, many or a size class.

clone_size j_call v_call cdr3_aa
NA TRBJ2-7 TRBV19 CASSFGRGVREQYF
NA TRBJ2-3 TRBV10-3 CAIRGPGLESTDTQYF
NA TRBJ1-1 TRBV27 CASSFPGQGITEAFF
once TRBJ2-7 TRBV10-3 CAISERQGSSYEQYF
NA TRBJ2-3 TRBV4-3 CASSQGRGVTDTQYF
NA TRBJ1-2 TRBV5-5 CASSGPGANYGYTF
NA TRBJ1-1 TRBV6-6 CASRTTGDTEAFF
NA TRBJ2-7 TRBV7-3 CASSPRGRGLPAFHEQYF
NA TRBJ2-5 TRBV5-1 CASSSTGTSGPETQYF
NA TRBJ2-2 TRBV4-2 CASSQGEGGELFF
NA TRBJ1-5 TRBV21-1 CASSNSGTPNSNQPQHF
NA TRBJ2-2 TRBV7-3 CASSLIGYGTGELFF
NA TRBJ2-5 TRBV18 CASSLRQGEETQYF
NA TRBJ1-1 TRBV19 CASSLPPQGSASFF
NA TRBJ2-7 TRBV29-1 CSVIPGVSYEQYF
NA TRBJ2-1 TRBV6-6 CASRDRVGNEQFF
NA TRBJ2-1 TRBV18 CASSPSSGRASYNEQFF